This T cell receptor beta chain is from a study of T-cell reconstitution after alpha-beta-depleted transplantation in children. Points on this clonotype: Its specificity is not known.

CDR1 is SQVTM and CDR2 is ANQGSEA in the germline V gene. J gave up 5 bases and V 6 bases, and 18 bases lay outside the gene matches. The CDR3 has 16 amino acids. Regarding the study as a whole: Recipient T cells and thymic progenitors that survived gave rise to the high TCRbeta diversity observed at day 60 in some patients. Several hundred expanded graft clones reportedly supplied alpha-beta T cells about two months after transplant. T-cell numbers and diversity one year post-transplant derived largely from freshly generated T cells.

The TCRbeta library incorporated unique molecular identifiers. TCRdb analysed the PCR reads with MiXCR anew, one entry per CDR3 protein. The sample consists of about 980,000 distinct CDR3 sequences, roughly 29% of them appearing once. V and J are TRBV29-1 and TRBJ2-5; 7 positions agree with TRBD1. Sequencing was performed on PBMCs, mostly from graft donor cells, taken 360 days after TCRalphabeta/CD19-depleted stem cell transplant. This clonotype was obtained from a boy younger than two who had a stem cell transplant for SCID, so the T cells may come from the graft donor. The CDR3 loop reads CSVEAAGDSVRETQYF. DNA for the CDR3: TGCAGCGTCGAGGCCGCCGGGGACAGTGTGCGGGAGACCCAGTACTTC.